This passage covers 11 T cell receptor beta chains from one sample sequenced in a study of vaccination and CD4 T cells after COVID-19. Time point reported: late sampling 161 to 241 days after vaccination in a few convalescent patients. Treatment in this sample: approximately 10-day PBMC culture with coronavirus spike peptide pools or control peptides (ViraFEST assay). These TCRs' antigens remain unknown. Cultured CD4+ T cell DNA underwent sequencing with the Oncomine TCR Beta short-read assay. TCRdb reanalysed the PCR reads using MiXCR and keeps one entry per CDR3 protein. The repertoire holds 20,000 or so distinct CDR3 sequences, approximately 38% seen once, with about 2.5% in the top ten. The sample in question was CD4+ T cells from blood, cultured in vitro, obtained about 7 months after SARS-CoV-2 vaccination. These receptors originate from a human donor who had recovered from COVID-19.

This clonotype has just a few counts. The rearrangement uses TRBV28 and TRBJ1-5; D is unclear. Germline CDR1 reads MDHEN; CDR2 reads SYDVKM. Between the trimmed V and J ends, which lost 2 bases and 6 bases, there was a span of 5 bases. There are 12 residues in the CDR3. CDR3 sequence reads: CASSLLSQPQHF. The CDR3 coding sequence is TGTGCCAGCAGTTTACTTAGTCAGCCCCAGCATTTT.

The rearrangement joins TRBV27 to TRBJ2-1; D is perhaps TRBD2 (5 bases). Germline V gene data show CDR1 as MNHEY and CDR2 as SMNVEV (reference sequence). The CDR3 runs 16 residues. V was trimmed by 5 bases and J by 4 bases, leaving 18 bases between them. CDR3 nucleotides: TGTGCCAGCAGTCGAAACGGACTGGCCACTTACAATGAGCAGTTCTTC. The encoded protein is CASSRNGLATYNEQFF.

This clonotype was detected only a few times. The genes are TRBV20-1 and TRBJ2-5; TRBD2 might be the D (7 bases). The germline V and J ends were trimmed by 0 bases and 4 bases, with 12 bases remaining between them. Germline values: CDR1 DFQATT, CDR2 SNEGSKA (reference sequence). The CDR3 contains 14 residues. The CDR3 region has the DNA TGCAGTGCTAGAGATGGGGGGGCAGGAGAGACCCAGTACTTC. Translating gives CSARDGGAGETQYF.

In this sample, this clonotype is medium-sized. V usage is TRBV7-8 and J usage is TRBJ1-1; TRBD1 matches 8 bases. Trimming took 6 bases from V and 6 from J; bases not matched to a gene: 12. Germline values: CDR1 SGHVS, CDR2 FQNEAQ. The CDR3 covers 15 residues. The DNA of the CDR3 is TGTGCCAGCAGTAATCCTTACAGGGGGAGGTCTGAAGCTTTCTTT. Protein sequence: CASSNPYRGRSEAFF.

CDR3 amino acids: CASKHQTGYEQYF. DNA for the CDR3: TGTGCCAGCAAACACCAGACAGGGTACGAGCAGTACTTC. The rearrangement joins TRBV6-1 to TRBJ2-7; TRBD1 aligns across 7 bases. This CDR3 has 13 amino acids. V lost 7 bases, J lost 4 bases, and 7 bases stayed unmatched. The germline V gene encodes CDR1 MNHNS and CDR2 SASEGT.

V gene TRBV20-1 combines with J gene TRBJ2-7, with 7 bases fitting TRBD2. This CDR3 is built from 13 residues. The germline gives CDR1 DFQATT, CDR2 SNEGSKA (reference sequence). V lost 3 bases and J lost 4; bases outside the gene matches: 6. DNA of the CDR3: TGCAGTGCTAGTTACACTAGCGAGTACGAGCAGTACTTC. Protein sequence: CSASYTSEYEQYF.

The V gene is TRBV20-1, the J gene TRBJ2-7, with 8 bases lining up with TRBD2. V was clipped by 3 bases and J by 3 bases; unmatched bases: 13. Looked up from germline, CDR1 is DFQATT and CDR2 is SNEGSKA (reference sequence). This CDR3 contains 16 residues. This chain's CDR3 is CSASGGTVSGGYEQYF. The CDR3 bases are TGCAGTGCTAGTGGGGGGACGGTCAGCGGGGGCTACGAGCAGTACTTC.

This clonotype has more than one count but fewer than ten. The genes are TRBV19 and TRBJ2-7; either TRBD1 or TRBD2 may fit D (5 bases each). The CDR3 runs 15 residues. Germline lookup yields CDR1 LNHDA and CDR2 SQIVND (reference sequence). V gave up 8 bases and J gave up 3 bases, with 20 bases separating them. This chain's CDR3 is CASASTGQGNYEQYF. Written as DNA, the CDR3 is TGTGCCAGTGCTTCTACGGGGCAGGGAAACTACGAGCAGTACTTC.

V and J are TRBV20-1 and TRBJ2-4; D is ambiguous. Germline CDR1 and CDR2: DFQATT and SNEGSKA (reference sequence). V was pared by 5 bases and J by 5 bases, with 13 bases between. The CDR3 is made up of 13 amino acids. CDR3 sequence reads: CSAGQRLENIQYF. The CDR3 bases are TGCAGTGCTGGCCAACGTTTGGAAAACATTCAGTACTTC.

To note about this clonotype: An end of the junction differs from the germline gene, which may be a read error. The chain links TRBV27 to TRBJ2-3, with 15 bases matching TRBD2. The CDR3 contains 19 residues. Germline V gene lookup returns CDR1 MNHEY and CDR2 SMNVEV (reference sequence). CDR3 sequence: CASSQDPVGLAGGADTQYF. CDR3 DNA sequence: TGCGCCAGCAGCCAAGATCCAGTGGGACTAGCGGGAGGCGCAGATACGCAGTATTTT.

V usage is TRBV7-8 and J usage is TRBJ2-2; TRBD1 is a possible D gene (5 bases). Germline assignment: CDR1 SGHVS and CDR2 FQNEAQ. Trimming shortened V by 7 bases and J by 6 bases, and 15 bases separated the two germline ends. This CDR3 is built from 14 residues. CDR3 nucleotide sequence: TGTGCCAGCATCAGGGTAACCCACCCCGGGGAGCTGTTTTTT. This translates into CASIRVTHPGELFF.